This entry features one T cell receptor (beta chain) sequence. As yet, its antigen is unknown. Expressed TCRB transcripts were sequenced because the isolated RNA had all been reverse transcribed beforehand. Sequencing was performed with immunoSEQ multiplex PCR; in TCRdb, only in-frame clones are kept and a portion is missing. The sample records 450,000 to 550,000 clones, approximately 28% being singletons. This sample is part of a study of beta chain features in type 1 diabetes. Findings of the study overall: Across patients, naive, central memory and Treg TCRB repertoires exhibited apparently greater similarity than was observed across healthy donors. There was a moderate but significant shortening of TCRB CDR3s in all four CD4+ subsets of Type 1 diabetes patients. Possible PCR preference for shorter templates applied equally to patients and controls. More deletions and fewer insertions at VDJ junctions were seen in type 1 diabetes patients.

V trimming: 3 bases; J trimming: 3 bases; junction bases outside the gene matches: 3. Germline CDR1 reads SGHTA; CDR2 reads FQGNSA. This CDR3 region has 15 residues. This sequence was found in a man younger than 35 in good health. The rearrangement joins TRBV7-2 to TRBJ2-3; TRBD1 matches 10 bases. The specimen sequenced was naive CD4+ T cells from blood. CDR3 loop: CASSLWDRGTDTQYF. The CDR3 coding sequence is TGTGCCAGCAGCTTGTGGGACAGGGGAACAGATACGCAGTATTTT.